This T cell receptor beta chain comes out of a study of T cell changes during pregnancy in multiple sclerosis. TCRdb's table, derived via immunoSEQ multiplex PCR, lists solely in-frame clones and lacks some. The data show under 40,000 clones, roughly 93% seen once. The CDR3 is 15 residues long. V gave up 9 bases and J gave up 4 bases, with 19 bases separating them. The V gene's germline CDR1 is WNHNN and CDR2 SYGVQD (reference sequence). This chain joins TRBV10-1 and TRBJ1-3; D call uncertain. This material consisted of CD8+ T cells from peripheral blood mononuclear cells, taken in the third trimester of pregnancy. This TCR was sampled from a female donor with multiple sclerosis, enrolled in a pregnancy study. CDR3 in DNA: TGCGCCAGTCCCAAGAGCCTTAGTGTAGGAAACACCATATATTTT. This codes for CASPKSLSVGNTIYF.